Sequencing of this T cell receptor beta chain was carried out in a study of OX40 agonist ivuxolimab in advanced cancers. TCRdb keeps only in-frame clones here, not all; method: immunoSEQ multiplex PCR. The repertoire holds some 43,000 clones, with around 90% as singletons. The CDR3 covers 15 residues. With 4 bases removed from V and 7 bases from J, the gap between germline ends came to 16 bases. Germline V gene data show CDR1 as SGHDN and CDR2 as FVKESK. The gene calls are TRBV14 and TRBJ1-4; D perhaps matches TRBD1 (6 bases). The specimen comprised CD4+ or CD8+ T cells sorted from blood, sampled in a trial of the OX40 agonist ivuxolimab. The TCR originated in an adult with an advanced solid tumor such as melanoma, head and neck, liver or kidney cancer. The CDR3 is CASSLRGGGTEKLFF. The CDR3 bases are TGTGCCAGCAGCCTCCGGGGAGGGGGAACTGAAAAACTGTTTTTT.